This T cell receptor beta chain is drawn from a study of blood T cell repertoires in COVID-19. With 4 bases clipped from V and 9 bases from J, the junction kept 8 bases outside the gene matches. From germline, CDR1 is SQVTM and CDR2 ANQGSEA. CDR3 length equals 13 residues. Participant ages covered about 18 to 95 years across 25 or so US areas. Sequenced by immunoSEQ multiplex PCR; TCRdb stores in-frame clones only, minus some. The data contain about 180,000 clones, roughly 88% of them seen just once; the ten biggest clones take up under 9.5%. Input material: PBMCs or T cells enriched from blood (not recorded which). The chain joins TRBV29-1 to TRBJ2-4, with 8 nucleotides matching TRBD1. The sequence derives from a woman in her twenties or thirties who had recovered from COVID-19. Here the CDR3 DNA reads TGCAGCGTTGGGACAGGGCTCCGGGGCATTCAGTACTTC. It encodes CSVGTGLRGIQYF.